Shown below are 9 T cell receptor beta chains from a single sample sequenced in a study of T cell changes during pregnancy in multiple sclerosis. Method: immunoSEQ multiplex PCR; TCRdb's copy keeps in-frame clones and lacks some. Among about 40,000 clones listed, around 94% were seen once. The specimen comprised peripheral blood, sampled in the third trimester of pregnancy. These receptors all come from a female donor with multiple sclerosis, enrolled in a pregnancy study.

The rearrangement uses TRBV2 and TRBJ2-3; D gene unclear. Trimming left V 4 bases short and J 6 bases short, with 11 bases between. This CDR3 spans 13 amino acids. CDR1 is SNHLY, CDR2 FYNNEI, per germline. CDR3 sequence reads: CASSGRLGDTQYF. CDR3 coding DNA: TGTGCCAGCAGTGGGCGTCTCGGGGATACGCAGTATTTT.

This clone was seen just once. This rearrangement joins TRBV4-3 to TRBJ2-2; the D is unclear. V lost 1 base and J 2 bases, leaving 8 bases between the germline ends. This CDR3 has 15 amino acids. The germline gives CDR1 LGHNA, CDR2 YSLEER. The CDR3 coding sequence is TGCGCCAGCAGCCAAGCTCTGACTAACACCGGGGAGCTGTTTTTT. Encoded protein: CASSQALTNTGELFF.

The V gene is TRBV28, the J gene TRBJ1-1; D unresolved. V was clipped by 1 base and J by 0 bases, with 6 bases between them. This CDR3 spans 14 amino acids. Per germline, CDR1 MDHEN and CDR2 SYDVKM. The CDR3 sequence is CASSLFGVNTEAFF. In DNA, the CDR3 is TGTGCCAGCAGTTTATTTGGAGTGAACACTGAAGCTTTCTTT. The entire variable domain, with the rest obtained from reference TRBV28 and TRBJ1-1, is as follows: DVKVTQSSRYLVKRTGEKVFLECVQDMDHENMFWYRQDPGLGLRLIYFSYDVKMKEKGDIPEGYSVSREKKERFSLILESASTNQTSMYLCASSLFGVNTEAFFGQGTRLTVV.

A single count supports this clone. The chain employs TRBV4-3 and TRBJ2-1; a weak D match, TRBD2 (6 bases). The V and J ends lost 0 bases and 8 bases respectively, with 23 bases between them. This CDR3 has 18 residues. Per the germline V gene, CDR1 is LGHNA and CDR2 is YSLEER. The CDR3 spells CASSQDDSGSREVDEQFF. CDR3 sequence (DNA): TGCGCCAGCAGCCAAGACGACTCGGGTTCTAGGGAGGTCGATGAGCAGTTCTTC.

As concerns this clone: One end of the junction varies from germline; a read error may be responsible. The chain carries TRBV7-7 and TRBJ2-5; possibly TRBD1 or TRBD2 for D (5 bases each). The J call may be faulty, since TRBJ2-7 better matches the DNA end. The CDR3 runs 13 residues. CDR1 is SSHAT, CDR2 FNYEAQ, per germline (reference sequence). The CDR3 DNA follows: TGTGCTAGCAGCTTTGGGACGGACTACGAGCAGTACTTC. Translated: CASSFGTDYEQYF.

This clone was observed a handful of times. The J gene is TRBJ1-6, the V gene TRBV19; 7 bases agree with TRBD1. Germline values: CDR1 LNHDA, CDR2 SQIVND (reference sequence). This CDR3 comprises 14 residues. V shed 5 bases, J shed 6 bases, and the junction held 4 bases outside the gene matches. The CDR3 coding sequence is TGTGCCAGTAGTGCTGACAGGGTTAATTCACCCCTCCACTTT. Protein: CASSADRVNSPLHF.

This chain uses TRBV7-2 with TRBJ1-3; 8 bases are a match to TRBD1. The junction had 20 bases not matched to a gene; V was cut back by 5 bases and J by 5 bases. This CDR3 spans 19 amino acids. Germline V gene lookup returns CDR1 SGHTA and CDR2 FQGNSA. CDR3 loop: CASSRRVGTTGARRNTIYF. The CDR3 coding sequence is TGTGCCAGCAGCCGCAGGGTTGGTACGACAGGGGCTCGAAGAAACACCATATATTTT.

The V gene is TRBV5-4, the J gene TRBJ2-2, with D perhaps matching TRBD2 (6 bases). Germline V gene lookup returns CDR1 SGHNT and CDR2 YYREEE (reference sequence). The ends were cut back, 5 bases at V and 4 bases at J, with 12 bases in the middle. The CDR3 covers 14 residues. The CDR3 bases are TGTGCCAGCAGACTAGCCGGAGCCACCGGGGAGCTGTTTTTT. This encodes CASRLAGATGELFF.

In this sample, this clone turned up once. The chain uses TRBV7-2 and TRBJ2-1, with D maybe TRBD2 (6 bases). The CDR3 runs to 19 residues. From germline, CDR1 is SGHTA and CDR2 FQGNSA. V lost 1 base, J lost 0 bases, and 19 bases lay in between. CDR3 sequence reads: CASSLGPSLSGYSYNEQFF. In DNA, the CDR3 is TGTGCCAGCAGCTTAGGCCCCTCACTCAGCGGGTACTCCTACAATGAGCAGTTCTTC.